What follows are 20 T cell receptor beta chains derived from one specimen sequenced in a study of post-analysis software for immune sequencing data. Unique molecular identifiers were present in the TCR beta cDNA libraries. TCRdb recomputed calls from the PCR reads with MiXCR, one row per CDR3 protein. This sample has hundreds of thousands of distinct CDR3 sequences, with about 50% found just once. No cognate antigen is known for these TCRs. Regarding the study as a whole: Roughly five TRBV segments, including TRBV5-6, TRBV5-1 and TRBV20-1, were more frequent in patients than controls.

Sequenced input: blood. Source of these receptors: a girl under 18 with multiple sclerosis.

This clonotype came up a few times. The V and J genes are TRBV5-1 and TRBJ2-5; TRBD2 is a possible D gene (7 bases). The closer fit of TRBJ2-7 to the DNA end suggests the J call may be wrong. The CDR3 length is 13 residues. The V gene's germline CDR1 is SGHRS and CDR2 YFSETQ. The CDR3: CASSSGEGYEQYF. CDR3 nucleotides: TGCGCCAGCAGCTCAGGGGAGGGTTACGAGCAGTACTTC.

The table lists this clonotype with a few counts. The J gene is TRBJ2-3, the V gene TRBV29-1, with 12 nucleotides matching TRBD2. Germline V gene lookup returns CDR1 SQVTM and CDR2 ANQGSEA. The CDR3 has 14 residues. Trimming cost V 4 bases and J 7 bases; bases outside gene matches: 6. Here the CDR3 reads CSVGVTSGRHTQYF. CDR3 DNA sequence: TGCAGCGTTGGGGTCACTAGCGGGAGGCATACGCAGTATTTT.

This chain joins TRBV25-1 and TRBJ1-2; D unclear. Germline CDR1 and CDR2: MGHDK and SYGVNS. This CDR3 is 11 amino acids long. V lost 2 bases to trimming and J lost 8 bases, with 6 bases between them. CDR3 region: CASSEIRGYTF. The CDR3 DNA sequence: TGTGCCAGCAGTGAAATACGGGGCTACACCTTC.

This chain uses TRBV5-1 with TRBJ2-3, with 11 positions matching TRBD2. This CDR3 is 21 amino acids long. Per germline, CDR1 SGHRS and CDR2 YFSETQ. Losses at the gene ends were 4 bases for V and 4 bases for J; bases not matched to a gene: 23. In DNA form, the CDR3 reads TGCGCCAGCAGCCACCACACTGACGATAGCGGGAGGGCTGGGAAGGCAGATACGCAGTATTTT. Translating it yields CASSHHTDDSGRAGKADTQYF.

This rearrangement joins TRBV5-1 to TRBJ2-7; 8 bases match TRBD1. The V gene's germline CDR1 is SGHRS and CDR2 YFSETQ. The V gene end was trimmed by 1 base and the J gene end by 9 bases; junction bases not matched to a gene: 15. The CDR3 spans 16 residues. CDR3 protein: CASSLPPQGAIVRQYF. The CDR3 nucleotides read TGCGCCAGCAGCTTGCCCCCCCAGGGGGCCATCGTACGGCAGTACTTC.

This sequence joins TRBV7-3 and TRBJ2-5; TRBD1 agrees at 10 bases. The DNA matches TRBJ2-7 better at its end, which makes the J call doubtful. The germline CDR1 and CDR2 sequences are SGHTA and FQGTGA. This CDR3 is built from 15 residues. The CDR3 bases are TGTGCCAGCAGCAGCTCCCCCGGGACAGGGGTCGAGCAGTACTTC. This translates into CASSSSPGTGVEQYF.

CDR3 bases: TGTGCCAGCTCACCTGCAGGGATCACTGAAGCTTTCTTT. It yields the protein CASSPAGITEAFF. V usage is TRBV18 and J usage is TRBJ1-1, with D perhaps matching TRBD1 (5 bases). The CDR3 length is 13 residues. Germline V gene sequence: CDR1 KGHSH, CDR2 LQKENI. V was clipped by 3 bases and J by 4 bases, with 9 bases between them.

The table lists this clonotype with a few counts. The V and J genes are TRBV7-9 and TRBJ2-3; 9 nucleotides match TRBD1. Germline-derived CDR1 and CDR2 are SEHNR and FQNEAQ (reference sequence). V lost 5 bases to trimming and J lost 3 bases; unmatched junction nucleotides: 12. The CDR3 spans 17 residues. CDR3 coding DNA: TGTGCCAGCAGCCATCAACTCACAGGGGGCCTGACAGATACGCAGTATTTT. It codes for CASSHQLTGGLTDTQYF.

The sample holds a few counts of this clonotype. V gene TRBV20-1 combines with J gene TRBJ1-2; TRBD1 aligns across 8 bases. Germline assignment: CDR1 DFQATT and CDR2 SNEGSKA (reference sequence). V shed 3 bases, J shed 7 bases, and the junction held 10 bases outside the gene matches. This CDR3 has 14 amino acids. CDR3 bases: TGCAGTGCTAGGCCCTGGGGCAGGGGGCTTGGCTACACCTTC. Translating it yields CSARPWGRGLGYTF.

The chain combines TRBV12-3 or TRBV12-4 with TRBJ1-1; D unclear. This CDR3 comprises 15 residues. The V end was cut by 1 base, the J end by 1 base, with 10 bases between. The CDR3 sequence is CASSLEAGRNTEAFF. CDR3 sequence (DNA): TGTGCCAGCAGTTTAGAGGCCGGGAGGAACACTGAAGCTTTCTTT.

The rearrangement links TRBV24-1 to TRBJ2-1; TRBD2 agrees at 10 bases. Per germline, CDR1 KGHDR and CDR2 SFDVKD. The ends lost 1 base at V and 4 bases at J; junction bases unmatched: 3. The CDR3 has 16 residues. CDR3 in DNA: TGTGCCACCAGTGATTTAGCGGGAGGGCTTTACAATGAGCAGTTCTTC. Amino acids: CATSDLAGGLYNEQFF.

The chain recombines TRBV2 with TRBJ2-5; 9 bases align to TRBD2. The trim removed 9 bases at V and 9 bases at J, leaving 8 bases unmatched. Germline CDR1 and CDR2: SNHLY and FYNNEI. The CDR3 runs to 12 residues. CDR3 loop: CASSSGTTSQYF. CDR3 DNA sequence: TGTGCCAGTTCTAGCGGGACGACCTCCCAGTACTTC.

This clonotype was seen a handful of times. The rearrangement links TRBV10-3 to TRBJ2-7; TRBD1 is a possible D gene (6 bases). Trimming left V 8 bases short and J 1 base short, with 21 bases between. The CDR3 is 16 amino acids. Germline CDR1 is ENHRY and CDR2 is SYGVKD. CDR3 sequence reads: CAIGAKGQFQSYEQYF. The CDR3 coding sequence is TGTGCCATCGGGGCCAAAGGACAGTTTCAGTCCTACGAGCAGTACTTC.

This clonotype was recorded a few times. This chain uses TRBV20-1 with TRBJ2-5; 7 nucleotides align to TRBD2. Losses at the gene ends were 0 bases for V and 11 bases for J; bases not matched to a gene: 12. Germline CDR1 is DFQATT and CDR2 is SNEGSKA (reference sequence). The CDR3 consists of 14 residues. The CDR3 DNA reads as TGCAGTGCTAGAGATTCGCTAGCGGTGGGGGAGCAGTACTTC. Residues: CSARDSLAVGEQYF.

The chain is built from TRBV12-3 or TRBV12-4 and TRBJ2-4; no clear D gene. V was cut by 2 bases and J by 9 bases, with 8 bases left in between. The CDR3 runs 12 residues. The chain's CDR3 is CASSLWASIQYF. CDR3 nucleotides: TGTGCCAGCAGTTTATGGGCGAGCATTCAGTACTTC.

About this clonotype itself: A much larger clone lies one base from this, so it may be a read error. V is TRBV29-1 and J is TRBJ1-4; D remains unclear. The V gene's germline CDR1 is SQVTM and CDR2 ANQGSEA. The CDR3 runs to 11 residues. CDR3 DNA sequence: TGCAGCGCCCTCCGGGGTGAAAGACTGTTTTTT. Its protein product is CSALRGERLFF.

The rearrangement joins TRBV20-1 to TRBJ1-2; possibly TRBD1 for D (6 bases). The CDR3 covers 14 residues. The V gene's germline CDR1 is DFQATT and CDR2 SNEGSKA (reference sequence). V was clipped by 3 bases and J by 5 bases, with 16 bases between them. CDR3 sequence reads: CSASQQGEGYGYTF. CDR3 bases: TGCAGTGCTAGCCAACAGGGCGAAGGATATGGCTACACCTTC.

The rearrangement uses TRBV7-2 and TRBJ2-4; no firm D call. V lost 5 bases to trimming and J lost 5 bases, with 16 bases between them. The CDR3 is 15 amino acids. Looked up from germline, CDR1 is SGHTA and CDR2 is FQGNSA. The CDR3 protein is CASSQVGSWENIQYF. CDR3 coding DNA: TGTGCCAGCAGCCAGGTGGGGTCGTGGGAAAACATTCAGTACTTC.

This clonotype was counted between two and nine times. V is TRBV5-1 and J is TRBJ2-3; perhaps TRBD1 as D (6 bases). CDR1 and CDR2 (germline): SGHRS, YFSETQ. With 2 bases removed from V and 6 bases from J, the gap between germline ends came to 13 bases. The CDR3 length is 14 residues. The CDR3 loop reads CASSFSTGGDTQYF. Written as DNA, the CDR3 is TGCGCCAGCAGCTTTTCGACAGGTGGGGATACGCAGTATTTT.

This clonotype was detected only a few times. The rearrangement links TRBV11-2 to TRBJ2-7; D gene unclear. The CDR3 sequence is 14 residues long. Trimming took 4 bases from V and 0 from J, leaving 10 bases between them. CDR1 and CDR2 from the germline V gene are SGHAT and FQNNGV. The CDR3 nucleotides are TGTGCCAGCAGCTCAGGACGGATCTCCTACGAGCAGTACTTC. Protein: CASSSGRISYEQYF.